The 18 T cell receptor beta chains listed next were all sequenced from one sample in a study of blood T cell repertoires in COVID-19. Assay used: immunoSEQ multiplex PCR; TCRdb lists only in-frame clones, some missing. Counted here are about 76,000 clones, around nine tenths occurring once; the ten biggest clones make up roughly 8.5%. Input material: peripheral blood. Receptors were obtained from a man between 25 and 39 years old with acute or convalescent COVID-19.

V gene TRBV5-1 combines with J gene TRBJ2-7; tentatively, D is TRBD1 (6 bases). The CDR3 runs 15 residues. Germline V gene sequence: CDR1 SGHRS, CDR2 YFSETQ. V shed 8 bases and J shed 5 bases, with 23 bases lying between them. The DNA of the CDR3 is TGCGCCAGTGCTACCGGAGACAGGTATATTCACGAGCAGTACTTC. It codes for CASATGDRYIHEQYF.

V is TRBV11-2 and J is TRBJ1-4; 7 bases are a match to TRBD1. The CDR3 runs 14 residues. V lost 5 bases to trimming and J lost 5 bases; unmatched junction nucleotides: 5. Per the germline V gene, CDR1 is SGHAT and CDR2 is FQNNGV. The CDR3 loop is CASSRQGLNEKLFF. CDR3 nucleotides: TGTGCCAGCAGCCGACAGGGCCTAAATGAAAAACTGTTTTTT.

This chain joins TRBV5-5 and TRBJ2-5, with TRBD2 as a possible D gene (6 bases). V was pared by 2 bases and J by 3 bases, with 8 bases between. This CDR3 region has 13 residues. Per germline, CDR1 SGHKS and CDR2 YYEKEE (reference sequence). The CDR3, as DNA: TGTGCCAGCAGCTTAGGAGGGGAAGAGACCCAGTACTTC. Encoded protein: CASSLGGEETQYF.

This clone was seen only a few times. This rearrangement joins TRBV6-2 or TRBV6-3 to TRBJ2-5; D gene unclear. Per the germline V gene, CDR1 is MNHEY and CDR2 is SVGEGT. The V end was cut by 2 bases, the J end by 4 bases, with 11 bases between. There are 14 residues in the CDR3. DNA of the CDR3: TGTGCCAGCAGTTACGGGCAGAGTGGAGAGACCCAGTACTTC. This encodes CASSYGQSGETQYF.

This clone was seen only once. The CDR3 coding sequence is TGTGCCAGCAGGACGGCGGGAGGGAACGAGCAGTACTTC. It codes for CASRTAGGNEQYF. This chain links TRBV2 with TRBJ2-7, with TRBD2 matching 9 bases. Germline V gene lookup returns CDR1 SNHLY and CDR2 FYNNEI. The trim removed 6 bases at V and 5 bases at J, leaving 5 bases unmatched. The CDR3 consists of 13 residues.

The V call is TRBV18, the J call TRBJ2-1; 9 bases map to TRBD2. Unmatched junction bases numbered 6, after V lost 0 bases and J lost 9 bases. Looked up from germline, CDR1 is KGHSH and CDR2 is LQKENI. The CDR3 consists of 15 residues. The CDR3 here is CASSPPGVAGAEQFF. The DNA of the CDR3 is TGTGCCAGCTCACCACCGGGGGTAGCGGGAGCTGAGCAGTTCTTC.

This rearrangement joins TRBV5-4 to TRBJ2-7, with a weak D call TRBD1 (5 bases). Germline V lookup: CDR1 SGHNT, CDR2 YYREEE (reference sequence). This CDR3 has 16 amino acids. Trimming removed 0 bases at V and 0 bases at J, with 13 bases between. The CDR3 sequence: CASSLDKYRSSYEQYF. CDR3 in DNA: TGTGCCAGCAGCTTGGATAAGTACAGGAGCTCCTACGAGCAGTACTTC.

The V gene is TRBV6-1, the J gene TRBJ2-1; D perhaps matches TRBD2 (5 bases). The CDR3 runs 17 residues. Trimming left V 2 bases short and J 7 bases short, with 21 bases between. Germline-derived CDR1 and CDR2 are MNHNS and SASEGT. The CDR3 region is CASSESGRVALPNEQFF. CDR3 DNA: TGTGCCAGCAGTGAAAGCGGTAGGGTAGCGTTGCCGAATGAGCAGTTCTTC.

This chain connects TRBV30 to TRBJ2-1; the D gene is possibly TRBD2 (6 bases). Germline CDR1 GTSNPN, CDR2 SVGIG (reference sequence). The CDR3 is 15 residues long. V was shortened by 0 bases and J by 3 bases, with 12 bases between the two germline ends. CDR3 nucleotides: TGTGCCTGGAGTGTAAGCCTAGCGCTCTACAATGAGCAGTTCTTC. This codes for CAWSVSLALYNEQFF.

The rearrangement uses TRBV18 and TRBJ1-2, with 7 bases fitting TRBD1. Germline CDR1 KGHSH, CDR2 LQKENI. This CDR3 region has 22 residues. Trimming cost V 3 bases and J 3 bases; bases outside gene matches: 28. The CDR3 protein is CASSPDLVSFGASRDSYYGYTF. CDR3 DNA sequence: TGTGCCAGCTCACCCGATCTGGTATCCTTTGGGGCTTCGCGGGACAGCTACTATGGCTACACCTTC.

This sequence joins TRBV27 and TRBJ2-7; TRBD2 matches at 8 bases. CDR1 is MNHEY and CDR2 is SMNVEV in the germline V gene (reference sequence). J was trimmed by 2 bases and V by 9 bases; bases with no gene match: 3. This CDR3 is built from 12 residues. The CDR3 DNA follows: TGTGCCAGTAAGCGGGAGCCCTACGAGCAGTACTTC. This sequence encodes CASKREPYEQYF.

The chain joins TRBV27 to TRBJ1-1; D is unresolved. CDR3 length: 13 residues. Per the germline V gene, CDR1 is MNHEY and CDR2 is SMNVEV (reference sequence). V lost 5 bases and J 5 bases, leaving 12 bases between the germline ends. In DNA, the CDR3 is TGTGCCAGCAGTCAGCTCCCGGGTACTGAAGCTTTCTTT. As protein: CASSQLPGTEAFF.

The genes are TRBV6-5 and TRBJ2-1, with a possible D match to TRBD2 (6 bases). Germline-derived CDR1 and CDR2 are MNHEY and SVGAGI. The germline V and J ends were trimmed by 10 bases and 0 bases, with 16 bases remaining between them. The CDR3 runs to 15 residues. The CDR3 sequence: CATRVPGLSYNEQFF. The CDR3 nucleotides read TGTGCCACCCGGGTGCCGGGACTCTCCTACAATGAGCAGTTCTTC.

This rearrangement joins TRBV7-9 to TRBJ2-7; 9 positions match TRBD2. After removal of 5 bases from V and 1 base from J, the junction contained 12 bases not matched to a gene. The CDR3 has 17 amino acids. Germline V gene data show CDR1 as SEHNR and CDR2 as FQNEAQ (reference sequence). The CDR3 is CASSRPATGLASYEQYF. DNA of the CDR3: TGTGCCAGCAGCCGCCCCGCTACGGGACTAGCTTCCTACGAGCAGTACTTC.

CDR3 amino acids: CASSRQGAEDEQYF. DNA of the CDR3: TGTGCCAGTAGTAGACAGGGGGCAGAAGACGAGCAGTACTTC. The rearrangement links TRBV19 to TRBJ2-7; 10 bases fit TRBD1. CDR1 and CDR2 from the germline V gene are LNHDA and SQIVND (reference sequence). The CDR3 has 14 residues. The V segment lost 4 bases and the J segment 5 bases; nucleotides outside the gene matches: 5.

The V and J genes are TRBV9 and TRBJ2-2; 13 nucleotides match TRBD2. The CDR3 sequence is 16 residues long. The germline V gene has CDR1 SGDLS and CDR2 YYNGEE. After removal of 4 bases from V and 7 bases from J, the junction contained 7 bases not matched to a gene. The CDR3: CASSQRTSGSYGELFF. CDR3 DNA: TGTGCCAGCAGCCAGAGGACTAGCGGGAGTTACGGGGAGCTGTTTTTT.

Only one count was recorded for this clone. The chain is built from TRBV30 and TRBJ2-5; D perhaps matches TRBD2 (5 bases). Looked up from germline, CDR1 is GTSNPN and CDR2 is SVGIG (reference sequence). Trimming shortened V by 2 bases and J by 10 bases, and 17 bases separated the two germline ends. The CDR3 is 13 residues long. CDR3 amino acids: CAWSSVDGDNQYF. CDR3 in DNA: TGTGCCTGGAGTTCGGTGGACGGGGATAACCAGTACTTC.

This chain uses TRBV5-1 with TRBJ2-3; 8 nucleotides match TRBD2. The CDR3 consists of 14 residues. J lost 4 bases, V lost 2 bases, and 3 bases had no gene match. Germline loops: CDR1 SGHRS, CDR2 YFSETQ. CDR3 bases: TGCGCCAGCAGCTTTGGAGCGGGAGCAGATACGCAGTATTTT. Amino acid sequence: CASSFGAGADTQYF.